This T cell receptor (beta chain) was documented in a study of cytomegalovirus exposure and HLA in healthy donors. Study-level findings and limits: The classifier, whose performance was assessed in both the original and validation cohorts, reportedly diagnosed cytomegalovirus status with high specificity and sensitivity.

It was healthy bone marrow donors who served as donors. Regarding this clone: The antigen remains unidentified.

In the PCR, 60 Vbeta and 13 Jbeta primers were used. Measured with immunoSEQ multiplex PCR; TCRdb has only the in-frame clones, and not every one. This sample yields about 94,000 clones, of which roughly three fifths are seen a single time; 3.9% belongs to the top ten. The CDR3 is made up of 14 amino acids. From germline, CDR1 is ENHRY and CDR2 SYGVKD. Trimming removed 6 bases from V and 1 base from J; junction bases left unmatched: 3. The chain uses TRBV10-3 and TRBJ1-1, with 9 positions matching TRBD1. The sequence derives from a man aged 25-45 years in good health and CMV-seronegative. The specimen sequenced was PBMCs. Written as DNA, the CDR3 is TGTGCCATCAGCAGGACAGGGGAGAACACTGAAGCTTTCTTT. It is translated as CAISRTGENTEAFF.